This TCR beta chain was recorded in a study of T cell clonality in common variable immunodeficiency. Measured with immunoSEQ multiplex PCR; TCRdb has only the in-frame clones, and not every one. Listed for the sample are 7,100 or so clones, none seen a single time. CVID subjects were neither ill nor on immunomodulatory or immunosuppressive medication at sampling. This clone was seen only a few times. Its cognate antigen is unknown. The read finishes 3 residues shy of the CDR3 end, and the germline J gene is used to complete it. V lost 0 bases and J lost 7, with 19 bases in between. Germline CDR1 and CDR2: DFQATT and SNEGSKA (reference sequence). CDR3 size: 16 residues. General observations from the study: Patient heterogeneity in the CVID cohort limited correlations between repertoire features and clinical complications. TCRbeta clonality was increased in CVID versus healthy controls. Fewer deletions and N-nucleotide insertions were reportedly seen in common variable immunodeficiency TCR beta sequences.

The sample was peripheral blood mononuclear cells. V usage is TRBV20-1 and J usage is TRBJ2-1; perhaps D is TRBD1 or TRBD2 (5 bases each). This sequence was found in a human donor with common variable immunodeficiency. CDR3 amino acids: CSARDSSAGSRNEQFF. CDR3 bases read: TGCAGTGCTAGAGATTCATCGGCAGGGAGCCGGAATGAG.